This note documents a single T cell receptor beta chain sequence. The data were obtained in a study of blood T cell repertoires in COVID-19. The wider study: PBMCs, B-cell-depleted T cells, or T cells were the source of the cDNA or gDNA that made up the material.

Profiled with immunoSEQ multiplex PCR; TCRdb holds only in-frame clones, not every one. The table records approximately 100,000 clones, around 80% of them present only once. CDR1 and CDR2 from the germline V gene are LNHDA and SQIVND (reference sequence). J lost 4 bases, V lost 8 bases, and 12 bases had no gene match. This CDR3 is 15 amino acids long. The chain couples TRBV19 to TRBJ1-2; 8 bases agree with TRBD1. The sequence was obtained from an older woman with acute or convalescent COVID-19. Sequenced input: peripheral blood. CDR3 nucleotides: TGTGCCAGTGCCTCGCAGGGGGCGCGCGGCTATGGCTACACCTTC. It yields the protein CASASQGARGYGYTF.